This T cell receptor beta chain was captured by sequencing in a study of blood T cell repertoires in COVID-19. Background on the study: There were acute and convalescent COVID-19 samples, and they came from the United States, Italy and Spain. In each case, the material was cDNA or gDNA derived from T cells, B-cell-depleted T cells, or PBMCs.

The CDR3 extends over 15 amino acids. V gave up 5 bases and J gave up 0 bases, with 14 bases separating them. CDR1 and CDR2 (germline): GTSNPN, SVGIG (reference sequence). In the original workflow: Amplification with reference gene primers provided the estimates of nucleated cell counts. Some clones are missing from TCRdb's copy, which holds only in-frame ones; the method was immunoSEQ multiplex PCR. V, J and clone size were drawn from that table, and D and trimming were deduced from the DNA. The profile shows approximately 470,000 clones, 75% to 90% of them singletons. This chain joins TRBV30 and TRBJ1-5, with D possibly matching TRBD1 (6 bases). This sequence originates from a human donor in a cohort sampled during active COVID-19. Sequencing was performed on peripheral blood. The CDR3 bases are TGTGCCTGGTGTAAGGGGGGGAATAGCAATCAGCCCCAGCATTTT. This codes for CAWCKGGNSNQPQHF.